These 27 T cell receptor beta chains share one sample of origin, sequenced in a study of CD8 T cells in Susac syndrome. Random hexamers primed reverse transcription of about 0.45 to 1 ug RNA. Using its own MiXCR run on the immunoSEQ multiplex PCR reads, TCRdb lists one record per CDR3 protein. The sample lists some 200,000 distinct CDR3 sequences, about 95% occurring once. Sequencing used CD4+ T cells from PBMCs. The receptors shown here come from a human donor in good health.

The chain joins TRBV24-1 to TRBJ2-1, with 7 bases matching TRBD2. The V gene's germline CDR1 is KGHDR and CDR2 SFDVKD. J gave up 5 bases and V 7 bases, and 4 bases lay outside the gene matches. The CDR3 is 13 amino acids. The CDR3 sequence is CATSGRPHNEQFF. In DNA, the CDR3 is TGTGCCACCAGCGGGAGGCCCCACAATGAGCAGTTCTTC.

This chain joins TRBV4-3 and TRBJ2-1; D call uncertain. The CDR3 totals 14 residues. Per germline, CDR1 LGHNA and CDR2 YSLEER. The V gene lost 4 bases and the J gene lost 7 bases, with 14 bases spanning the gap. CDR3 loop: CASSRRIELNEQFF. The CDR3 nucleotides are TGCGCCAGCAGCCGAAGGATCGAACTAAATGAGCAGTTCTTC.

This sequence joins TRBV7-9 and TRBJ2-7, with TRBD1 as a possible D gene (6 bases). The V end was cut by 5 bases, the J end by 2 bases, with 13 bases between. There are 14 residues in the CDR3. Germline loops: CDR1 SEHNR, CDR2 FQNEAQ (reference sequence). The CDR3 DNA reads TGTGCCAGCAGCAAGACGGACAGCCCCTACGAGCAGTACTTC. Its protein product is CASSKTDSPYEQYF.

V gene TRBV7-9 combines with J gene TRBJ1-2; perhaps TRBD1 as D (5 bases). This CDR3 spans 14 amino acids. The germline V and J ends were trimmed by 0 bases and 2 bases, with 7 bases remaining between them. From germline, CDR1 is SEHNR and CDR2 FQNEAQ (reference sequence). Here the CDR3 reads CASSLARGNYGYTF. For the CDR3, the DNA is TGTGCCAGCAGCTTAGCGAGGGGAAACTATGGCTACACCTTC.

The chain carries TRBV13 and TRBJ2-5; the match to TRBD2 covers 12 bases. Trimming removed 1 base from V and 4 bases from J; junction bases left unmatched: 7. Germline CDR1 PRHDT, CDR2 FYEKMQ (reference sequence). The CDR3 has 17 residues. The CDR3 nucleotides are TGTGCCAGCAGCTTAGAAGGACTAGCGGGAAGATCAGAGACCCAGTACTTC. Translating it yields CASSLEGLAGRSETQYF.

The CDR3 protein is CASSRSLAQPQHF. Here the CDR3 DNA reads TGTGCCAGCAGCCGAAGCCTGGCCCAGCCCCAGCATTTT. The rearrangement uses TRBV7-2 and TRBJ1-5; D unresolved. The germline V gene has CDR1 SGHTA and CDR2 FQGNSA. V lost 5 bases and J 7 bases, leaving 12 bases between the germline ends. The CDR3 runs to 13 residues.

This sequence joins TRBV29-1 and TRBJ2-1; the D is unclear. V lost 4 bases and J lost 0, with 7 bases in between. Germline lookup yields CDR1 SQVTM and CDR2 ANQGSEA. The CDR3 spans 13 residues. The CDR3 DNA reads TGCAGCGTTGCGTCTACCTCCTACAATGAGCAGTTCTTC. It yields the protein CSVASTSYNEQFF.

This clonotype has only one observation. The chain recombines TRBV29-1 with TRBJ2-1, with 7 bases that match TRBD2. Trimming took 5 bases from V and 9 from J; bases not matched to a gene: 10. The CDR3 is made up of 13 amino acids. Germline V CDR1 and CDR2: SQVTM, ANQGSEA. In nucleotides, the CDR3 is TGCAGCGTTAGCGCGGGAGTTACGGTTGAGCAGTTCTTC. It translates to CSVSAGVTVEQFF.

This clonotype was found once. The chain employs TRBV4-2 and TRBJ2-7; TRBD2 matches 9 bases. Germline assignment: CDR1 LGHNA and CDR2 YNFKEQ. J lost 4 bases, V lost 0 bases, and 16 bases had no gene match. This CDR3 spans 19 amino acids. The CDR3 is CASSQDEGVAGVTPYEQYF. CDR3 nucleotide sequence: TGTGCCAGCAGCCAAGACGAGGGGGTAGCGGGAGTGACCCCTTACGAGCAGTACTTC.

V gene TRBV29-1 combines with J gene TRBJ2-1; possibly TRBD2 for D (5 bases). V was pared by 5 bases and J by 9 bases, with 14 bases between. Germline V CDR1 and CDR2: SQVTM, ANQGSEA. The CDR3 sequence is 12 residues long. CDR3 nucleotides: TGCAGCGTTACTAGGGAATTGGGTGAGCAGTTCTTC. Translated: CSVTRELGEQFF.

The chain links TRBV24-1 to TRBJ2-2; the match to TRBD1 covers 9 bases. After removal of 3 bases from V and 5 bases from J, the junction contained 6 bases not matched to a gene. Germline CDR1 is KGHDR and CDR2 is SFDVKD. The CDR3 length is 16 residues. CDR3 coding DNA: TGTGCCACCAGTGATCGCACAGGGGGCCAAACCGGGGAGCTGTTTTTT. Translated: CATSDRTGGQTGELFF.

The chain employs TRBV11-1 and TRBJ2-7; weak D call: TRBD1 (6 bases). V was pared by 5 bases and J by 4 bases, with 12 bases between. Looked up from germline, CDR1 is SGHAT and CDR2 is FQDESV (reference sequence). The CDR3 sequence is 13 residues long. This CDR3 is CASSQDSQYEQYF. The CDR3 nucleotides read TGTGCCAGCAGCCAGGACAGCCAGTACGAGCAGTACTTC.

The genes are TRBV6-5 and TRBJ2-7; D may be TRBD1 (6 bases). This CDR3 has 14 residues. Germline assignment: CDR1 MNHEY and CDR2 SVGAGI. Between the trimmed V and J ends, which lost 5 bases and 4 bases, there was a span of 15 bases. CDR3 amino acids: CASSPTGPRYEQYF. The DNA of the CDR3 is TGTGCCAGCAGTCCTACAGGGCCACGGTACGAGCAGTACTTC.

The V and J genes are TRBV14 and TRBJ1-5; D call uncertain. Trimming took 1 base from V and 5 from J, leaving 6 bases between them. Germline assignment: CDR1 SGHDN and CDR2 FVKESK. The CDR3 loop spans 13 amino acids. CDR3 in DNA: TGTGCCAGCAGCCAAGTCCGTGATCAGCCCCAGCATTTT. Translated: CASSQVRDQPQHF.

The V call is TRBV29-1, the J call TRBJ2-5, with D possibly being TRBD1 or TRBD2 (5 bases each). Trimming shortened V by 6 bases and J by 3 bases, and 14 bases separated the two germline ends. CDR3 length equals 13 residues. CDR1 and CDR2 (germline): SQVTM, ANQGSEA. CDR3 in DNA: TGCAGCGTCGCCGGGACGGTCGAAGAGACCCAGTACTTC. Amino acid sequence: CSVAGTVEETQYF.

CDR3: CSVQGEYEQYF. DNA of the CDR3: TGCAGCGTTCAGGGGGAGTACGAGCAGTACTTC. The chain uses TRBV29-1 and TRBJ2-7, with 7 bases that match TRBD1. Germline CDR1 and CDR2: SQVTM and ANQGSEA. J gave up 4 bases and V 5 bases, and 2 bases lay outside the gene matches. The CDR3 extends over 11 amino acids.

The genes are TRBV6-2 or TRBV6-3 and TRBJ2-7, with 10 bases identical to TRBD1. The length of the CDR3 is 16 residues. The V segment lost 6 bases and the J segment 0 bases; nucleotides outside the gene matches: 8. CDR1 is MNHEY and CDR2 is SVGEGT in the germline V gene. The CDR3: CASRGTGAGSSYEQYF. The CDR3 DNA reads TGTGCCAGCAGAGGGACAGGGGCCGGGAGCTCCTACGAGCAGTACTTC.

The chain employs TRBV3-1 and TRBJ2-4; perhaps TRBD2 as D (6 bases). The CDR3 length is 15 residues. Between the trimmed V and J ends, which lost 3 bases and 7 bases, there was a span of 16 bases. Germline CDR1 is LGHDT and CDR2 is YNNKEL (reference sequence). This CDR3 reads CASSHIPDSGNIQYF. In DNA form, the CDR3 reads TGTGCCAGCAGCCATATCCCAGACAGCGGGAACATTCAGTACTTC.

DNA of the CDR3: TGTGCCAGCAGTCCTCGACAGGGAAGGGACTCTGGGGCCAACGTCCTGACTTTC. Translated, it gives CASSPRQGRDSGANVLTF. This chain links TRBV27 with TRBJ2-6; 7 bases are shared with TRBD1. With V trimmed by 5 bases and J by 0 bases, 10 bases remained unmatched. The CDR3 has 18 amino acids. Germline V gene sequence: CDR1 MNHEY, CDR2 SMNVEV (reference sequence).

Here the CDR3 reads CASSLLTGSADTQYF. CDR3 in DNA: TGTGCCAGCAGCTTATTGACGGGATCGGCAGATACGCAGTATTTT. V usage is TRBV7-2 and J usage is TRBJ2-3, with D possibly matching TRBD2 (5 bases). Between the trimmed V and J ends, which lost 2 bases and 4 bases, there was a span of 13 bases. Germline loops: CDR1 SGHTA, CDR2 FQGNSA. The CDR3 covers 15 residues.

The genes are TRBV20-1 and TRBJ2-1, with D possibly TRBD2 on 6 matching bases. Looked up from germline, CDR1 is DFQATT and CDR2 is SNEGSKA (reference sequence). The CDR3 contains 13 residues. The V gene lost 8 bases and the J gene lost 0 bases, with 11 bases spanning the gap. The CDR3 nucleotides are TGCAGTCCTTACGGGAGCTCCTACAATGAGCAGTTCTTC. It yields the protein CSPYGSSYNEQFF.

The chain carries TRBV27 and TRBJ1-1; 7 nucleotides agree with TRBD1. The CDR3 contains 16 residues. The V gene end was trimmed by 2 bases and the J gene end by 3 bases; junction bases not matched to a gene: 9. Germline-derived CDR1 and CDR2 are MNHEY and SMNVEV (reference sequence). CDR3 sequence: CASSLGQGRGYTEAFF. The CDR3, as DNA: TGTGCCAGCAGTTTAGGGCAGGGCAGGGGGTACACTGAAGCTTTCTTT.

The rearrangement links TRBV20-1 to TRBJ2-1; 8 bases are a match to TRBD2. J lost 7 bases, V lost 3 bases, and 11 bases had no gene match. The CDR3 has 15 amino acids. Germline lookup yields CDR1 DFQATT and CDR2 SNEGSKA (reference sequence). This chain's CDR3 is CSASITRGLENEQFF. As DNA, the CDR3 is TGCAGTGCTAGTATTACTAGGGGACTAGAGAATGAGCAGTTCTTC.

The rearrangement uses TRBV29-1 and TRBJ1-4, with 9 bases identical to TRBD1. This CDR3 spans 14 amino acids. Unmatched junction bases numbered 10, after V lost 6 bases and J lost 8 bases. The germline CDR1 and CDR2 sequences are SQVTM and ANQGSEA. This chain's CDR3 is CSVREQGAGEKLFF. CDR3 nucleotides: TGCAGCGTCCGAGAACAGGGGGCAGGGGAAAAACTGTTTTTT.

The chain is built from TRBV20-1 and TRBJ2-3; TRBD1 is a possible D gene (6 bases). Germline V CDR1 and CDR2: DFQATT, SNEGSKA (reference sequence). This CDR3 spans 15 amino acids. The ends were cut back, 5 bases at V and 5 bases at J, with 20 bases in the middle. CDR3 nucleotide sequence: TGCAGTGCTCCTTTGGGGGCTCCTACCGTAGATACGCAGTATTTT. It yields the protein CSAPLGAPTVDTQYF.

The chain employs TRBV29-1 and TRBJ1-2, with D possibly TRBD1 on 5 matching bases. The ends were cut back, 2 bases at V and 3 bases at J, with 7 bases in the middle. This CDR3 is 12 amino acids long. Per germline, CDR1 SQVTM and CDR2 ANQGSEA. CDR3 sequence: CSVERGDYGYTF. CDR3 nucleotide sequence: TGCAGCGTTGAAAGAGGGGACTATGGCTACACCTTC.

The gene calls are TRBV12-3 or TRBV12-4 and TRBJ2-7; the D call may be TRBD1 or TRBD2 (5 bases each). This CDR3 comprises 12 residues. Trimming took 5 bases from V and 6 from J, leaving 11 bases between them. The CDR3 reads CASSIREIEQYF. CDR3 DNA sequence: TGTGCCAGCAGTATCAGGGAGATCGAGCAGTACTTC.